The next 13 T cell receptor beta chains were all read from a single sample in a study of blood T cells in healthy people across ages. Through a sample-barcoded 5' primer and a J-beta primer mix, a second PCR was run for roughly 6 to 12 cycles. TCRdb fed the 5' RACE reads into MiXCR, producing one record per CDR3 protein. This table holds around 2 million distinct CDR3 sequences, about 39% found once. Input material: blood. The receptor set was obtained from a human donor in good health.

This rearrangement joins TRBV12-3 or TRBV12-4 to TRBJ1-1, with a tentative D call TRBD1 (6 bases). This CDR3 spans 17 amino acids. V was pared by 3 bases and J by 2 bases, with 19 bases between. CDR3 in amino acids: CASSFHPGAPHNTEAFF. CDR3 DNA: TGTGCCAGCAGTTTCCACCCAGGGGCACCACACAACACTGAAGCTTTCTTT.

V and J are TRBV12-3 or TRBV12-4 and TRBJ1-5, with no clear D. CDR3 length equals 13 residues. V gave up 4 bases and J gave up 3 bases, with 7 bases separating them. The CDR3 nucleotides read TGTGCCAGCAGTTCAAGAAACAATCAGCCCCAGCATTTT. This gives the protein CASSSRNNQPQHF.

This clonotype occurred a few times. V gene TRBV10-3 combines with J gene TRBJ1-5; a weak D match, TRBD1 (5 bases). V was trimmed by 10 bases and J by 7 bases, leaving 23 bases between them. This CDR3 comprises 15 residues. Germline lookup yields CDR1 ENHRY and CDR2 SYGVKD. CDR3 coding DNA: TGTGCCACTCAGACGCGAGGGGCCCAAGGACAGCCCCAGCATTTT. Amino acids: CATQTRGAQGQPQHF.

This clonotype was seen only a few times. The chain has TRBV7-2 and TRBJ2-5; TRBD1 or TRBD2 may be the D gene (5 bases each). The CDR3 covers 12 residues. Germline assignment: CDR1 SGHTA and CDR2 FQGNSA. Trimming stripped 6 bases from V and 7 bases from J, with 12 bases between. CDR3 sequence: CASRRDVGTQYF. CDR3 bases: TGTGCCAGCAGACGGGACGTGGGGACCCAGTACTTC.

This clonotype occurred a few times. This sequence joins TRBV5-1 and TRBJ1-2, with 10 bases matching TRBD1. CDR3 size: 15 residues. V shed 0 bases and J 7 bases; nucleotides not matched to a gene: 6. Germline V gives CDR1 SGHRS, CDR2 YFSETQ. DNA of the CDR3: TGCGCCAGCAGCTTGGATGGACAGGGGGAAGGTGGCTACACCTTC. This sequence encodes CASSLDGQGEGGYTF.

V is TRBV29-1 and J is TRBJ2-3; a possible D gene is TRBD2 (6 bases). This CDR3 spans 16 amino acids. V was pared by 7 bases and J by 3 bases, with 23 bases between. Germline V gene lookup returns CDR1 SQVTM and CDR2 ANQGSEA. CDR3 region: CSAASTRGIVTDTQYF. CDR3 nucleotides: TGCAGCGCTGCCTCGACCCGGGGGATCGTTACAGATACGCAGTATTTT.

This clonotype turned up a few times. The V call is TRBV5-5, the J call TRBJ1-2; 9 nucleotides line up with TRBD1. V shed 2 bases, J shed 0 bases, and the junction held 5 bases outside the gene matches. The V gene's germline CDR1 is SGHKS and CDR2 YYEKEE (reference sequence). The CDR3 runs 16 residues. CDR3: CASSFHRTGANYGYTF. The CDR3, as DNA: TGTGCCAGCAGCTTTCATAGGACAGGGGCTAACTATGGCTACACCTTC.

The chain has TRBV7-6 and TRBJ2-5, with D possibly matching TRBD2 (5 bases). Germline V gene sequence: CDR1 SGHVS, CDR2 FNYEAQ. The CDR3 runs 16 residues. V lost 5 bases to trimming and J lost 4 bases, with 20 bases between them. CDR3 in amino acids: CASSLRYRSVRETQYF. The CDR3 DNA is TGTGCCAGCAGCCTTCGCTACCGTAGCGTTAGAGAGACCCAGTACTTC.

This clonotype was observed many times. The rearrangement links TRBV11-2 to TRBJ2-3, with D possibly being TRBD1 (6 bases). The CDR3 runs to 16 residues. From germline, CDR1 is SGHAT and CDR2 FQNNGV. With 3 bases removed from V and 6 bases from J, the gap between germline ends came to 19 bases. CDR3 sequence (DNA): TGTGCCAGCAGCTTCGCTACAGGGAATATCCCTGATACGCAGTATTTT. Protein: CASSFATGNIPDTQYF.

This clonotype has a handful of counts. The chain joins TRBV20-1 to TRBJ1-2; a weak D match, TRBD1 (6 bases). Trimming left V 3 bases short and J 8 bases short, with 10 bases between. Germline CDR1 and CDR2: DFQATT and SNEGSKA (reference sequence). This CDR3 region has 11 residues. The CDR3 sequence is CSASRTEGYTF. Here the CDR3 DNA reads TGCAGTGCTAGCCGGACAGAAGGCTACACCTTC.

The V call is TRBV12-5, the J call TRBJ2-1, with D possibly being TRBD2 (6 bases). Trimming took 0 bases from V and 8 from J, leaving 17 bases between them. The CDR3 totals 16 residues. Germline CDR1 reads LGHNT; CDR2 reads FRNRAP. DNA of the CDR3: TGTGCTAGTGGTTTGGTACTTTGGGGGGAGAAGGATGAGCAGTTCTTC. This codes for CASGLVLWGEKDEQFF.

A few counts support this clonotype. The CDR3 reads CSVEREAKNIQYF. CDR3 DNA sequence: TGCAGCGTTGAGCGAGAAGCCAAAAACATTCAGTACTTC. The chain carries TRBV29-1 and TRBJ2-4; D unclear. CDR3 length: 13 amino acids. Trimming cost V 3 bases and J 0 bases, with 6 bases left between them. Germline V lookup: CDR1 SQVTM, CDR2 ANQGSEA.

DNA of the CDR3: TGTGCCAGCAGCCGCACTAACATTCAGTACTTC. Its protein is CASSRTNIQYF. The chain recombines TRBV7-9 with TRBJ2-7; D gene ambiguous. The assigned J gene may be wrong: the sequence end matches TRBJ2-4 better. The CDR3 is 11 residues long. The V gene's germline CDR1 is SEHNR and CDR2 FQNEAQ (reference sequence).